This T cell receptor (beta chain) stems from a study of cytomegalovirus exposure and HLA in healthy donors. At the level of the study: Among the 398 genotyped donors, around 81% were placed in the Caucasian-associated ancestry cluster.

The PCR contained 60 Vbeta and 13 Jbeta primers. Repertoires were generated with immunoSEQ multiplex PCR, while TCRdb's copy carries only in-frame clones and drops some. The sample has about 200,000 clones, 81% seen once. As concerns this clone: Its cognate antigen is unknown.

It was healthy bone marrow donors who served as donors. Study outcomes and limitations: Per published accounts, TCR beta sequences correctly predicted the HLA-A and HLA-B alleles of most subjects.

This CDR3 comprises 15 residues. Germline lookup yields CDR1 SGHTA and CDR2 FQGNSA. The germline V and J ends were trimmed by 3 bases and 0 bases, with 9 bases remaining between them. The sample was PBMCs. The receptor was derived from a man between 18 and 29 years old in good health and CMV-seronegative. The V and J genes are TRBV7-2 and TRBJ1-5; no definite D call. The CDR3 spells CASSLRVFSNQPQHF. In DNA, the CDR3 is TGTGCCAGCAGCTTGCGCGTATTTAGCAATCAGCCCCAGCATTTT.